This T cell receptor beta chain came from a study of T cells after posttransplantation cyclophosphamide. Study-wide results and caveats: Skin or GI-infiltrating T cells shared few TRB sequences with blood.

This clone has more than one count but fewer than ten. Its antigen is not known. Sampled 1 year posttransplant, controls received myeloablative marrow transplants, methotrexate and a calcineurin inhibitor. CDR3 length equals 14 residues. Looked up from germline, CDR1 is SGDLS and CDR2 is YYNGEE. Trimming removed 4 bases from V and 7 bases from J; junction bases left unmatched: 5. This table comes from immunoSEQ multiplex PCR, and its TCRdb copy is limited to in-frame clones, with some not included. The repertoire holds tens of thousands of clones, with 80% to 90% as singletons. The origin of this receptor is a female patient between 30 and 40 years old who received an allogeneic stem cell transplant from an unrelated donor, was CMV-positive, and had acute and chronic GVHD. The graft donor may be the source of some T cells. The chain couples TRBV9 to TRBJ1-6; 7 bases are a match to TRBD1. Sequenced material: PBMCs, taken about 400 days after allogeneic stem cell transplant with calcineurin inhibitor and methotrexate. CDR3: CASSPGQLNSPLHF. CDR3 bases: TGTGCCAGCAGCCCGGGACAGCTGAATTCACCCCTCCACTTT. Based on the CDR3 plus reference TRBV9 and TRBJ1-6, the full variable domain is DSGVTQTPKHLITATGQRVTLRCSPRSGDLSVYWYQQSLDQGLQFLIQYYNGEERAKGNILERFSAQQFPDLHSELNLSSLELGDSALYFCASSPGQLNSPLHFGNGTRLTVT.